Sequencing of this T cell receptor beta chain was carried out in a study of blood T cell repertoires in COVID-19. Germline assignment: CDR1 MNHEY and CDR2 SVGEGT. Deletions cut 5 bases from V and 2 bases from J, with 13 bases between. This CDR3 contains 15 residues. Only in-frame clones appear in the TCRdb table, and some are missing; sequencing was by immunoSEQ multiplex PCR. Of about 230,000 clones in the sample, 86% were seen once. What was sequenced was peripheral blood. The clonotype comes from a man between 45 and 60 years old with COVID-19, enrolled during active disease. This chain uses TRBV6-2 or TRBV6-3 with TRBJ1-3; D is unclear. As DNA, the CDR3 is TGTGCCAGCAGTCCGGACTTCTCCCCTGGAAACACCATATATTTT. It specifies CASSPDFSPGNTIYF.